Each of the 25 T cell receptor beta chains below was sequenced from the same sample in a study of blood T cell repertoires in COVID-19. Profiling relied on immunoSEQ multiplex PCR, and the TCRdb table lists in-frame clones only, not all of them. The table has roughly 120,000 clones, 75% to 90% seen once. The sequenced material came from peripheral blood. Receptors originate from a man in his 70s with acute or convalescent COVID-19.

The chain joins TRBV28 to TRBJ1-2; 8 bases align to TRBD1. Germline V gene lookup returns CDR1 MDHEN and CDR2 SYDVKM. V gave up 6 bases and J gave up 0 bases; unmatched junction bases: 6. The CDR3 runs to 15 residues. CDR3 loop: CASRQGVSANYGYTF. CDR3 nucleotides: TGTGCCAGCAGACAGGGGGTTTCAGCTAACTATGGCTACACCTTC.

Only one count was recorded for this clone. This rearrangement joins TRBV19 to TRBJ1-5; 7 positions agree with TRBD1. V shed 10 bases, J shed 9 bases, and the junction held 12 bases outside the gene matches. The germline V gene encodes CDR1 LNHDA and CDR2 SQIVND (reference sequence). CDR3 length: 13 amino acids. The DNA for the CDR3 is TGTGCCAACGGACAGGTCTGTTTAGCGCCCCAGCATTTT. Protein product: CANGQVCLAPQHF.

V gene TRBV7-3 combines with J gene TRBJ2-3, with TRBD2 as a possible D gene (6 bases). Germline loops: CDR1 SGHTA, CDR2 FQGTGA. The CDR3 has 15 amino acids. Deletions cut 1 base from V and 5 bases from J, with 13 bases between. CDR3 in DNA: TGTGCCAGCAGCTTAAACTCCGGGAGCGGAGATACGCAGTATTTT. It encodes CASSLNSGSGDTQYF. Together with reference TRBV7-3 and TRBJ2-3, the CDR3 gives the full variable domain: GAGVSQTPSNKVTEKGKYVELRCDPISGHTALYWYRQSLGQGPEFLIYFQGTGAADDSGLPNDRFFAVRPEGSVSTLKIQRTERGDSAVYLCASSLNSGSGDTQYFGPGTRLTVL.

J is TRBJ1-2 and V is TRBV5-1; perhaps TRBD1 as D (6 bases). This CDR3 is built from 20 residues. Trimming took 1 base from V and 2 from J, leaving 27 bases between them. Looked up from germline, CDR1 is SGHRS and CDR2 is YFSETQ. CDR3 sequence reads: CASSLRPDTVGTKGNYGYTF. In DNA, the CDR3 is TGCGCCAGCAGCTTGCGGCCTGATACGGTCGGGACAAAGGGCAACTATGGCTACACCTTC.

V and J are TRBV9 and TRBJ2-1, with D tentatively TRBD2 (5 bases). Germline CDR1 is SGDLS and CDR2 is YYNGEE. V lost 4 bases and J 1 base, leaving 18 bases between the germline ends. This CDR3 has 17 amino acids. CDR3 in amino acids: CASSPQDRGQSYNEQFF. The CDR3 nucleotides read TGTGCCAGCAGCCCCCAGGACCGCGGGCAGTCCTACAATGAGCAGTTCTTC. Full variable domain (missing parts from reference TRBV9 and TRBJ2-1): DSGVTQTPKHLITATGQRVTLRCSPRSGDLSVYWYQQSLDQGLQFLIQYYNGEERAKGNILERFSAQQFPDLHSELNLSSLELGDSALYFCASSPQDRGQSYNEQFFGPGTRLTVL.

The rearrangement links TRBV6-6 to TRBJ2-7; TRBD1 matches 10 bases. The V gene's germline CDR1 is MNHNY and CDR2 SVGAGI (reference sequence). The V and J ends lost 6 bases and 7 bases, in that order; junction bases with no gene match: 9. There are 14 residues in the CDR3. The CDR3 loop reads CASSPRGQGIEQYF. Here the CDR3 DNA reads TGTGCCAGCAGCCCTCGGGGACAGGGGATTGAGCAGTACTTC.

The chain is built from TRBV28 and TRBJ1-5; unclear D gene. CDR3 length: 13 amino acids. V lost 8 bases and J lost 0, with 8 bases in between. Looked up from germline, CDR1 is MDHEN and CDR2 is SYDVKM. The CDR3 is CASGGNSNQPQHF. The CDR3 coding sequence is TGTGCCAGCGGCGGGAATAGCAATCAGCCCCAGCATTTT.

The V gene is TRBV5-4, the J gene TRBJ2-3; D not resolved. Germline V gene sequence: CDR1 SGHNT, CDR2 YYREEE (reference sequence). Trimming removed 3 bases at V and 6 bases at J, with 8 bases between. This CDR3 has 12 residues. As DNA, the CDR3 is TGTGCCAGCAGCTCTACTCGGGATACGCAGTATTTT. Protein: CASSSTRDTQYF.

The chain is built from TRBV29-1 and TRBJ2-7; the D gene is possibly TRBD1 (5 bases). Trimming pared 2 bases from V and 1 base from J, leaving 15 bases between. This CDR3 contains 15 residues. Per germline, CDR1 SQVTM and CDR2 ANQGSEA. The CDR3 is CSVEKTDMGSYEQYF. CDR3 nucleotide sequence: TGCAGCGTTGAAAAGACAGACATGGGATCCTACGAGCAGTACTTC.

The V gene is TRBV5-1, the J gene TRBJ2-7; 8 nucleotides match TRBD1. Germline CDR1 and CDR2: SGHRS and YFSETQ. The trim removed 3 bases at V and 2 bases at J, leaving 4 bases unmatched. CDR3 size: 14 residues. The chain's CDR3 is CASSYTGGTYEQYF. The CDR3 DNA follows: TGCGCCAGCAGCTATACAGGGGGTACCTACGAGCAGTACTTC.

This clone has more than one count but fewer than ten. V gene TRBV18 combines with J gene TRBJ2-2, with TRBD1 matching 7 bases. The CDR3 sequence is 15 residues long. Germline CDR1 and CDR2: KGHSH and LQKENI. Trimming at V came to 3 bases and at J to 4 bases, leaving 5 bases not matched to a gene. The DNA for the CDR3 is TGTGCCAGCTCACCTACAGGGGTTGGCACCGGGGAGCTGTTTTTT. Amino acid sequence: CASSPTGVGTGELFF.

This chain links TRBV6-5 with TRBJ1-5, with 10 nucleotides matching TRBD1. CDR3 length: 15 amino acids. Germline lookup yields CDR1 MNHEY and CDR2 SVGAGI. V shed 5 bases and J 7 bases; nucleotides not matched to a gene: 8. The CDR3 DNA follows: TGTGCCAGCAGTAGACAGGGGGCGGATGGGCAGCCCCAGCATTTT. It is translated as CASSRQGADGQPQHF.

The CDR3 bases are TGTGCCAGCAGCTCCTTGGCCGCCGGGGAGCTGTTTTTT. This translates into CASSSLAAGELFF. The chain is built from TRBV7-3 and TRBJ2-2; D unclear. Germline V CDR1 and CDR2: SGHTA, FQGTGA. The CDR3 is 13 residues long. The V gene lost 4 bases and the J gene lost 6 bases, with 9 bases spanning the gap.

The J gene is TRBJ2-2, the V gene TRBV18, with D possibly being TRBD1 (6 bases). Trimming removed 2 bases from V and 6 bases from J, with 16 bases in between. CDR1 and CDR2 from the germline V gene are KGHSH and LQKENI. The CDR3 has 16 amino acids. CDR3 sequence: CASSPKTGRGPGELFF. CDR3 DNA sequence: TGTGCCAGCTCACCAAAGACGGGCAGGGGTCCCGGGGAGCTGTTTTTT.

V usage is TRBV10-3 and J usage is TRBJ1-5; 7 bases map to TRBD1. The CDR3 consists of 14 residues. V lost 4 bases, J lost 6 bases, and 6 bases stayed unmatched. In germline, CDR1 is ENHRY, CDR2 SYGVKD. This CDR3 reads CAISGGTEGQPQHF. The CDR3 bases are TGTGCCATCAGTGGCGGGACAGAGGGTCAGCCCCAGCATTTT.

The V and J genes are TRBV28 and TRBJ2-7; tentatively, D is TRBD2 (6 bases). Germline V gene lookup returns CDR1 MDHEN and CDR2 SYDVKM. V gave up 5 bases and J gave up 0 bases, with 11 bases separating them. The CDR3 totals 14 residues. CDR3 region: CASSKWGVSYEQYF. The CDR3 DNA reads as TGTGCCAGCAGTAAGTGGGGGGTCTCCTACGAGCAGTACTTC. The variable domain in full, completed from reference TRBV28 and TRBJ2-7, reads DVKVTQSSRYLVKRTGEKVFLECVQDMDHENMFWYRQDPGLGLRLIYFSYDVKMKEKGDIPEGYSVSREKKERFSLILESASTNQTSMYLCASSKWGVSYEQYFGPGTRLTVT.

V usage is TRBV12-3 or TRBV12-4 and J usage is TRBJ1-3; D ambiguous. The CDR3 has 12 amino acids. V lost 2 bases and J 5 bases, leaving 4 bases between the germline ends. CDR3 sequence (DNA): TGTGCCAGCAGTTTATGGCGAAACACCATATATTTT. It specifies CASSLWRNTIYF.

The chain is built from TRBV5-4 and TRBJ2-2; TRBD2 matches at 12 bases. Germline-derived CDR1 and CDR2 are SGHNT and YYREEE (reference sequence). V was clipped by 2 bases and J by 2 bases; unmatched bases: 4. The CDR3 is 17 residues long. In DNA form, the CDR3 reads TGTGCCAGCAGCTTTGGGGGACTAGCGGGTAACACCGGGGAGCTGTTTTTT. This sequence encodes CASSFGGLAGNTGELFF.

This chain connects TRBV5-1 to TRBJ1-1, with 8 bases matching TRBD1. V lost 4 bases, J lost 1 base, and 3 bases stayed unmatched. From germline, CDR1 is SGHRS and CDR2 YFSETQ. CDR3 size: 14 residues. For the CDR3, the DNA is TGCGCCAGCAGCCCAGGGGGCTCGAACACTGAAGCTTTCTTT. Its protein is CASSPGGSNTEAFF.

The chain couples TRBV3-1 (or the pseudogene TRBV3-2) to TRBJ1-6; D is perhaps TRBD1 (6 bases). Trimming pared 5 bases from V and 6 bases from J, leaving 17 bases between. Looked up from germline, CDR1 is LGHDT and CDR2 is YNNKEL (reference sequence). The CDR3 runs to 16 residues. The CDR3 DNA is TGTGCCAGCAGCGCGAGTAGGACAGCTTTTAATTCACCCCTCCACTTT. Translated, it gives CASSASRTAFNSPLHF.

This sequence joins TRBV5-1 and TRBJ2-1; D unresolved. With 0 bases removed from V and 8 bases from J, the gap between germline ends came to 9 bases. The CDR3 runs to 13 residues. Germline-derived CDR1 and CDR2 are SGHRS and YFSETQ. The CDR3 sequence: CASSLGLVDEQFF. CDR3 nucleotide sequence: TGCGCCAGCAGCTTGGGGCTAGTCGATGAGCAGTTCTTC.

This clone came up once. This chain joins TRBV3-1 (or the pseudogene TRBV3-2) and TRBJ1-1; D gene ambiguous. Germline CDR1 is LGHDT and CDR2 is YNNKEL (reference sequence). The CDR3 loop spans 13 amino acids. V shed 1 base and J shed 6 bases, with 9 bases lying between them. The CDR3 sequence is CASSQGLAAEAFF. The CDR3 nucleotides read TGTGCCAGCAGCCAAGGGCTGGCGGCTGAAGCTTTCTTT.

V is TRBV2 and J is TRBJ1-6; D is possibly TRBD1 (6 bases). The germline CDR1 and CDR2 sequences are SNHLY and FYNNEI. The CDR3 runs 14 residues. V was shortened by 6 bases and J by 10 bases, with 16 bases between the two germline ends. In DNA, the CDR3 is TGTGCCAGCAGGCTGGCAGGGGTCGGCTCACCCCTCCACTTT. It encodes CASRLAGVGSPLHF.

The rearrangement joins TRBV12-5 to TRBJ2-3; D is perhaps TRBD1 (6 bases). The CDR3 is made up of 15 amino acids. Germline V gene lookup returns CDR1 LGHNT and CDR2 FRNRAP. The V end was cut by 5 bases, the J end by 7 bases, with 19 bases between. CDR3 nucleotide sequence: TGTGCTAGTGGTCCTGACCAGGGGAGCATTCATACGCAGTATTTT. Encoded protein: CASGPDQGSIHTQYF.

Concerning this clone itself: A much bigger clone sits one base away, suggesting this may be a read error. The chain joins TRBV5-4 to TRBJ1-1; 7 bases are a match to TRBD1. Germline V gene data show CDR1 as SGHNT and CDR2 as YYREEE (reference sequence). This CDR3 contains 14 residues. V dropped 3 bases and J dropped 2; count of bases not matched to a gene: 4. DNA of the CDR3: TGTGCCAGCAGCTCCCGGGACAGAAACACTGAAGCTTTCTTT. Protein: CASSSRDRNTEAFF.